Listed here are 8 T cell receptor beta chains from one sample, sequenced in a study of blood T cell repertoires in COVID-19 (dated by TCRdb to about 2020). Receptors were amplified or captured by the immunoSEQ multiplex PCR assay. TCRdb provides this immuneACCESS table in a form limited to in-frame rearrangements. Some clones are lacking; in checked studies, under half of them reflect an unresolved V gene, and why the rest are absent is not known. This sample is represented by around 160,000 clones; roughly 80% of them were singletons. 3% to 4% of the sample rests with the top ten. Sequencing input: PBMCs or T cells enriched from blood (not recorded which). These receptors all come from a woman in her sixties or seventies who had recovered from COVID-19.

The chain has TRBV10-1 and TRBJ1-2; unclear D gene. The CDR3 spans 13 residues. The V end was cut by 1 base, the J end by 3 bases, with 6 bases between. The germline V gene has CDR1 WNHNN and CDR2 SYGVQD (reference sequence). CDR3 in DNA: TGCGCCAGCAGTGAGTTTACGGACTATGGCTACACCTTC. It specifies CASSEFTDYGYTF.

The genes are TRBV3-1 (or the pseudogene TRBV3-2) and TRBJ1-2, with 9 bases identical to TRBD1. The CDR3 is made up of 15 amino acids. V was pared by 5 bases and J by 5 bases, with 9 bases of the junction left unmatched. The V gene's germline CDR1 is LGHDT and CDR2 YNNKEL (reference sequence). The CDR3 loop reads CASSNLRTGDYGYTF. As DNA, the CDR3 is TGTGCCAGCAGCAACCTACGGACAGGGGATTATGGCTACACCTTC.

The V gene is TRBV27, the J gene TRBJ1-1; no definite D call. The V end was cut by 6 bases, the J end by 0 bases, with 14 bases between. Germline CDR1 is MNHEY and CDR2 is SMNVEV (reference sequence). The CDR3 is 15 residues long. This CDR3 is CASSPGELMNTEAFF. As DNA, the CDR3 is TGTGCCAGCAGCCCGGGAGAACTAATGAACACTGAAGCTTTCTTT.

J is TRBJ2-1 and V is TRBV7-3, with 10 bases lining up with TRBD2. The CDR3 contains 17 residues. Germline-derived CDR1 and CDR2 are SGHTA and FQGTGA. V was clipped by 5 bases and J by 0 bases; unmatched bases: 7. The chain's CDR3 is CASSVSGGRSSYNEQFF. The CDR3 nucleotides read TGTGCCAGCAGCGTTAGCGGGGGGAGGAGCTCCTACAATGAGCAGTTCTTC.

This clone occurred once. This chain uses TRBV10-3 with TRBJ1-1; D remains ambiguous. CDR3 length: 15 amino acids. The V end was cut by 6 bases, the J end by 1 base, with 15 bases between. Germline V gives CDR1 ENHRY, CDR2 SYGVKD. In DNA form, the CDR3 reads TGTGCCATCAGCACCTCCGGACTGTCGAACACTGAAGCTTTCTTT. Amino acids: CAISTSGLSNTEAFF.

The CDR3 region has the DNA TGCGCCAGCTTCCTTCAAGCGGGGGGGCAGGAGACCCAGTACTTC. Amino acids: CASFLQAGGQETQYF. This chain connects TRBV5-1 to TRBJ2-5; 10 bases match TRBD2. In germline, CDR1 is SGHRS, CDR2 YFSETQ. V trimming: 7 bases; J trimming: 5 bases; junction bases outside the gene matches: 11. The CDR3 runs 15 residues.

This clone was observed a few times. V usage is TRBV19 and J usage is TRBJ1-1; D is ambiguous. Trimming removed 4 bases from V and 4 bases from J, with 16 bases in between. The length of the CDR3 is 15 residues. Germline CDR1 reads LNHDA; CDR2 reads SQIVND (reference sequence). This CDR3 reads CASSTIAFGGTEAFF. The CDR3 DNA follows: TGTGCCAGTAGTACCATCGCATTCGGTGGCACTGAAGCTTTCTTT.

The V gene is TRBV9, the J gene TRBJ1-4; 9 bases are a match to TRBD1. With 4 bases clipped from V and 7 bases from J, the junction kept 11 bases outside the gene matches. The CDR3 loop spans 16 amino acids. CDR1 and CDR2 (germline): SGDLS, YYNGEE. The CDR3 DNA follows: TGTGCCAGCAGCCCCACCCCCGGGACAGGGAGTGAAAAACTGTTTTTT. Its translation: CASSPTPGTGSEKLFF.